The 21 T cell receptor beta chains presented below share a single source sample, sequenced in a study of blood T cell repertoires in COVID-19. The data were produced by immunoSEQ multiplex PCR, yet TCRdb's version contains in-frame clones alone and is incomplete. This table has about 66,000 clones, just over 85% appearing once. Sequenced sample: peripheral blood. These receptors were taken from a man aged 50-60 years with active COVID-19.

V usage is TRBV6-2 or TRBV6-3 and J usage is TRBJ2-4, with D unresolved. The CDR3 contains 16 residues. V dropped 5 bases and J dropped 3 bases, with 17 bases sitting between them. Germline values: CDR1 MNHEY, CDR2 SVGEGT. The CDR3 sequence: CASSKNLDIGKNIQYF. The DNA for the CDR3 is TGTGCCAGCAGTAAAAACTTAGACATCGGCAAAAACATTCAGTACTTC.

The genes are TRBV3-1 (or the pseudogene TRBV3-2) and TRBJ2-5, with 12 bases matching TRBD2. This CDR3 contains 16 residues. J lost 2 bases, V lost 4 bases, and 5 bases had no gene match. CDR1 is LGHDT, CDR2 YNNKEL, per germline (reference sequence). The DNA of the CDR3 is TGTGCCAGCAGCCCGTGGACTAGCGGGGCGCAAGAGACCCAGTACTTC. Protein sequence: CASSPWTSGAQETQYF.

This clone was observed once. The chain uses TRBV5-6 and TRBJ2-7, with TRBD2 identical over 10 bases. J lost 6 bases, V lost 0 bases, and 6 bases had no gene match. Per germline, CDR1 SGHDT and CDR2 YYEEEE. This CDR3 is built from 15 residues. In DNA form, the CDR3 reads TGTGCCAGCAGCTTGGCTCTAGCGGGGGAGACCGAGCAGTACTTC. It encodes CASSLALAGETEQYF.

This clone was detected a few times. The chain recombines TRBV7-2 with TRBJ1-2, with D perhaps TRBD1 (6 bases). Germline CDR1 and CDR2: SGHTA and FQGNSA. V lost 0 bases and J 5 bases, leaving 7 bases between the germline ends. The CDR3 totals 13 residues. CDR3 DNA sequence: TGTGCCAGCAGCTTAGCGGGGGCTTATGGCTACACCTTC. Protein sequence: CASSLAGAYGYTF.

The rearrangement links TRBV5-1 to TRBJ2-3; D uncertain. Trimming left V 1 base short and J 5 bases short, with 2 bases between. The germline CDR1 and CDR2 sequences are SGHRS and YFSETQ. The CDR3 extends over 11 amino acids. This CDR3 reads CASSLQDTQYF. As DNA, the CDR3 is TGCGCCAGCAGCTTGCAAGATACGCAGTATTTT.

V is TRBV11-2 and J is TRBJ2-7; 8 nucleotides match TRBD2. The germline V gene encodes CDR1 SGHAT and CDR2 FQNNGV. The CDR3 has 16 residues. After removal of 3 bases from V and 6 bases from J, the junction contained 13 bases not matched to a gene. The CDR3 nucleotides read TGTGCCAGCAGCTTCCAACACCGGGGGGGGCGGTTCGAGCAGTACTTC. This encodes CASSFQHRGGRFEQYF.

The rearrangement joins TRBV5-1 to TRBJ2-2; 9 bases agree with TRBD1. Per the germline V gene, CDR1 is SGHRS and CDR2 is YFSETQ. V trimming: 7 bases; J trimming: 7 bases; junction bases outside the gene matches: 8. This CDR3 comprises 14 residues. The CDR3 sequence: CASGRTGDNGELFF. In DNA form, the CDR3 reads TGCGCCAGCGGAAGGACAGGGGATAACGGGGAGCTGTTTTTT.

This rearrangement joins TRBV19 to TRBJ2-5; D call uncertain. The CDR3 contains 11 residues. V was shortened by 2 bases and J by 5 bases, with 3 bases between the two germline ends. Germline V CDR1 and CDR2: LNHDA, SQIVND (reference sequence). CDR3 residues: CASSIQETQYF. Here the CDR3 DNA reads TGTGCCAGTAGTATACAGGAGACCCAGTACTTC.

CDR3 amino acids: CASSLDNFRGNEQFF. In DNA form, the CDR3 reads TGTGCCAGCAGCTTAGATAATTTCAGGGGCAATGAGCAGTTCTTC. The chain recombines TRBV11-3 with TRBJ2-1; possibly TRBD1 for D (6 bases). Germline V gene data show CDR1 as SGHNT and CDR2 as YENEEA. The V end lost 0 bases, the J end lost 6 bases, and 12 bases lay between the germline ends. This CDR3 has 15 amino acids.

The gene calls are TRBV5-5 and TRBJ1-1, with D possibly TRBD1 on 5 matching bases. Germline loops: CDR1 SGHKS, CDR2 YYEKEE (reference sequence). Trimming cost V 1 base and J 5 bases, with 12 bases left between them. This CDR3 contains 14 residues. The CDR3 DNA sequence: TGTGCCAGCAGCTTGCGCCAGGAGGGGACTGAAGCTTTCTTT. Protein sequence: CASSLRQEGTEAFF.

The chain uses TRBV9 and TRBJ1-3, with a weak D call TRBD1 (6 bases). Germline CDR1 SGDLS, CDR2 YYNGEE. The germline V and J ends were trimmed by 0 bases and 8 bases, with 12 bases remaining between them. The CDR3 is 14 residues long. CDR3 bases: TGTGCCAGCAGCGTAGGCGGTGCAGGGGACACCATATATTTT. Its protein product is CASSVGGAGDTIYF.

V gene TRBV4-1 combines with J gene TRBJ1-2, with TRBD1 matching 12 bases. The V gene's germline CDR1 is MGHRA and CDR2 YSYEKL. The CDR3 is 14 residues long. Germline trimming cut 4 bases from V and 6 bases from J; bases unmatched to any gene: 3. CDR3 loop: CASSRGQGADGYTF. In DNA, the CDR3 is TGCGCCAGCAGCCGGGGACAGGGGGCAGATGGCTACACCTTC.

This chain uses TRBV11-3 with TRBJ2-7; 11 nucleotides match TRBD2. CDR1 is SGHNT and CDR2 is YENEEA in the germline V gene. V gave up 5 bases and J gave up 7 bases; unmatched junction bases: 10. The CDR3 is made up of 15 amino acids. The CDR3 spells CASSPTTSGSGEQYV. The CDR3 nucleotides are TGTGCCAGCAGCCCTACAACTAGCGGGAGTGGGGAGCAGTACGTC.

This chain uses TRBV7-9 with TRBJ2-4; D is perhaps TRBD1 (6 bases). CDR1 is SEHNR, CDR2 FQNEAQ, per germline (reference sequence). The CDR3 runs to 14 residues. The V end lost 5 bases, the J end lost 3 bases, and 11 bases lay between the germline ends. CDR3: CASSPDRNKNIQYF. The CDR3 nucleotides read TGTGCCAGCAGCCCCGACAGGAACAAAAACATTCAGTACTTC.

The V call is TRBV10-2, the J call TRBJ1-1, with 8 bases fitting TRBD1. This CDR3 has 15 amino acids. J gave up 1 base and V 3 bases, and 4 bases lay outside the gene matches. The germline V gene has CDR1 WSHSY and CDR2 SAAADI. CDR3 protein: CASSDPGQANTEAFF. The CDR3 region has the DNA TGCGCCAGCAGTGATCCGGGACAGGCGAACACTGAAGCTTTCTTT.

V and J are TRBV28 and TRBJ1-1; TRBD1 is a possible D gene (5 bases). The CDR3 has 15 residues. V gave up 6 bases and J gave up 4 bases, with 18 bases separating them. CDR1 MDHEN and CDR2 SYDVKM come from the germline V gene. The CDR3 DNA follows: TGTGCCAGCAGCTTGAACTCAGGGTGGTCCACTGAAGCTTTCTTT. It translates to CASSLNSGWSTEAFF.

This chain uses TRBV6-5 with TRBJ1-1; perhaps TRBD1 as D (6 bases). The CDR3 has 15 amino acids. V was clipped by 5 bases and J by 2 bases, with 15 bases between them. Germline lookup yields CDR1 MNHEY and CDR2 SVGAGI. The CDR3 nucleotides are TGTGCCAGCAGTCCTGGCACAGGGTCTAACACTGAAGCTTTCTTT. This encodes CASSPGTGSNTEAFF.

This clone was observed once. In nucleotides, the CDR3 is TGTGCCAGCAGGAAACGGGGGGCCACAGATACGCAGTATTTT. Its protein is CASRKRGATDTQYF. The chain is built from TRBV6-4 and TRBJ2-3; D is possibly TRBD2 (7 bases). V was cut by 6 bases and J by 2 bases, with 12 bases left in between. The germline gives CDR1 MRHNA, CDR2 SNTAGT. The CDR3 totals 14 residues.

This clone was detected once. The CDR3 DNA reads TGTGCCAGCAGGAGAGACAGGGGAGATCTTCTTGAGCAGTACGTC. This gives the protein CASRRDRGDLLEQYV. The chain joins TRBV6-5 to TRBJ2-7, with TRBD1 matching 8 bases. The V gene's germline CDR1 is MNHEY and CDR2 SVGAGI. V lost 6 bases and J lost 7; bases outside the gene matches: 14. The CDR3 contains 15 residues.

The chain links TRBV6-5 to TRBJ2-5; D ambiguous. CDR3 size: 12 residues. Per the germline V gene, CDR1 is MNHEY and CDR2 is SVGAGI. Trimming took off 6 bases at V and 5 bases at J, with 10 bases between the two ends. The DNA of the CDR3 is TGTGCCAGCAGCTTCCAGATGGAGACCCAGTACTTC. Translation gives CASSFQMETQYF.

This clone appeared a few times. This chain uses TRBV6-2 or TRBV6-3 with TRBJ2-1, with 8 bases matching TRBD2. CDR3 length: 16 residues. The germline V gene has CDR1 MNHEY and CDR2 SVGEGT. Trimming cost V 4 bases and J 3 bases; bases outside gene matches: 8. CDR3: CASSFPAGAVYNEQFF. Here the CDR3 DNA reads TGTGCCAGCAGTTTTCCAGCGGGGGCAGTCTACAATGAGCAGTTCTTC.